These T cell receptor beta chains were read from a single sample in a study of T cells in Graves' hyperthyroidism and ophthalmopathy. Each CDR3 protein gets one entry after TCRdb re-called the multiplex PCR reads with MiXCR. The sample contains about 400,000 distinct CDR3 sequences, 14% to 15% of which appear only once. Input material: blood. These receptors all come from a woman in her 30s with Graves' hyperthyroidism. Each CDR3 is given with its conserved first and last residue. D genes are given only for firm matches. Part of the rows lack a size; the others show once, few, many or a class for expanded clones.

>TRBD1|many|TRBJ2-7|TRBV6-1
CASSEPGGVDEQYF
TGTGCCAGCAGTGAACCAGGGGGCGTAGACGAGCAGTACTTC
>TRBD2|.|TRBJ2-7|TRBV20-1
CSASFASGSYEQYF
TGCAGTGCTAGCTTCGCTAGCGGTTCCTACGAGCAGTACTTC
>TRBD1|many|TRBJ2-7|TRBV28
CASSASGTGINEQYF
TGTGCCAGCAGTGCTTCCGGGACAGGGATAAACGAGCAGTACTTC
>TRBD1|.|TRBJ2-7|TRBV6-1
CASSEDWTGSWYEQYF
TGTGCCAGCAGTGAAGATTGGACAGGGAGTTGGTACGAGCAGTACTTC
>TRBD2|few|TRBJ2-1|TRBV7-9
CASSLTWREGTYNEQFF
TGTGCCAGCAGCTTAACGTGGCGGGAGGGCACCTACAATGAGCAGTTCTTC
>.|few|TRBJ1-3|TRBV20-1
CSALFREPQKGGNTIYF
TGCAGTGCTCTCTTTCGGGAACCCCAAAAGGGTGGAAACACCATATATTTT
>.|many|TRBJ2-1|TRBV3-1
CASSPRTSSAYNEQFF
TGTGCCAGCAGCCCAAGGACCTCCAGTGCCTACAATGAGCAGTTCTTC
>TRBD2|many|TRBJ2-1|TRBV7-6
CASSLLAGGPGNEQFF
TGTGCCAGCAGCTTACTAGCGGGAGGGCCGGGGAATGAGCAGTTCTTC
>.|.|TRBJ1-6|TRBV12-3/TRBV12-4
CATAERGLNLHF
TGTGCCACCGCCGAGCGGGGCCTAAACCTCCACTTT
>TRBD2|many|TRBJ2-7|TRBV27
CASSPGGSVKQYF
TGTGCCAGCAGCCCGGGGGGAAGTGTCAAGCAGTACTTC
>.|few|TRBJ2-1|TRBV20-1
CSARDPDGSWNNEQFF
TGCAGTGCTAGAGATCCAGACGGGAGTTGGAACAATGAGCAGTTCTTC
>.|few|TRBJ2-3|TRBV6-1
CASSSPGLGDTQYF
TGTGCCAGCAGTTCCCCCGGGCTGGGGGATACGCAGTATTTT
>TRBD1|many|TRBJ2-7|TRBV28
CASSLQGQGGRQYF
TGTGCCAGCAGTTTGCAGGGACAGGGTGGTAGGCAGTACTTC
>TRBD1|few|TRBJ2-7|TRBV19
CASSMALGQGTSGEQYF
TGTGCCAGTAGTATGGCTCTGGGACAGGGGACCTCTGGGGAGCAGTACTTC
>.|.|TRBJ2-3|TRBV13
CASSSLLPPGTDTQYF
TGTGCCAGCAGCTCCCTACTCCCCCCCGGCACAGATACGCAGTATTTT
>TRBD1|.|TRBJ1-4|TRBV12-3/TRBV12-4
CASSLIGQGPNEKLFF
TGTGCCAGCAGTTTAATAGGACAGGGACCTAATGAAAAACTGTTTTTT
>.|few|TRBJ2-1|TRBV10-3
CAIRDGNNEQFF
TGTGCCATCAGGGACGGCAACAATGAGCAGTTCTTC
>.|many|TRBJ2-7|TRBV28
CASTTAGTLPSYEQYF
TGTGCCAGCACTACTGCGGGGACGCTACCCTCCTACGAGCAGTACTTC
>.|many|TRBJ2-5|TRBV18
CASSAFAQETQYF
TGTGCCAGCTCGGCCTTCGCCCAAGAGACCCAGTACTTC
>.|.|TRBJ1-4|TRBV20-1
CSATISGQNEKLFF
TGCAGTGCCACTATCTCAGGTCAAAATGAAAAACTGTTTTTT